These 3 T cell receptor beta chains were sequenced from one sample in a study of shared clonotypes between healthy human individuals. TCRdb's copy holds only in-frame clones and misses some; the assay was immunoSEQ multiplex PCR. The repertoire consists of fewer than 550,000 clones, with almost 80% occurring once and the leading ten covering under 15%. Sequencing used PBMCs. Receptors were obtained from a woman aged 35 to 49 in good health. Some clones in this sample may be carry-over from other donors' samples.

J is TRBJ1-5 and V is TRBV28; D gene uncertain. Per germline, CDR1 MDHEN and CDR2 SYDVKM. V lost 6 bases, J lost 0 bases, and 15 bases lay in between. The CDR3 covers 16 residues. This CDR3 is CASREGSWLSNQPQHF. The CDR3 region has the DNA TGTGCCAGCAGAGAGGGATCCTGGCTTAGCAATCAGCCCCAGCATTTT. Full variable domain (remainder filled in from reference TRBV28 and TRBJ1-5): DVKVTQSSRYLVKRTGEKVFLECVQDMDHENMFWYRQDPGLGLRLIYFSYDVKMKEKGDIPEGYSVSREKKERFSLILESASTNQTSMYLCASREGSWLSNQPQHFGDGTRLSIL.

Concerning this clone: A clone one base away is much larger, so this may be a read error. Other DNA sequences in this sample translate to the same CDR3. The CDR3 region is CASSKPSGKGNEQFF. CDR3 nucleotide sequence: TGTGCCAGCAGCAAGCCTAGTGGTAAAGGTAATGAGCAGTTCTTC. The V call is TRBV2, the J call TRBJ2-1; no clear D. This CDR3 spans 15 amino acids. Between the trimmed V and J ends, which lost 6 bases and 7 bases, there was a span of 19 bases. Germline assignment: CDR1 SNHLY and CDR2 FYNNEI. The complete variable domain, with remaining parts taken from reference TRBV2 and TRBJ2-1, reads EPEVTQTPSHQVTQMGQEVILRCVPISNHLYFYWYRQILGQKVEFLVSFYNNEISEKSEIFDDQFSVERPDGSNFTLKIRSTKLEDSAMYFCASSKPSGKGNEQFFGPGTRLTVL.

The chain links TRBV5-1 to TRBJ1-5; D unclear. V lost 0 bases, J lost 4 bases, and 11 bases lay in between. From germline, CDR1 is SGHRS and CDR2 YFSETQ. The CDR3 spans 15 residues. DNA of the CDR3: TGCGCCAGCAGCTTGGAGCCAGGCCCTAATCAGCCCCAGCATTTT. This translates into CASSLEPGPNQPQHF.